Listed below are T cell receptor beta chains from one sample, sequenced in a study of breast tumors, draining lymph nodes, adjacent tissues. TCRdb itself ran the multiplex PCR reads through MiXCR, one entry per CDR3 protein. The data show 170,000 or so distinct CDR3 sequences, about 33% seen once. Sample: axillary lymph node tissue. These receptors all come from a female donor with breast cancer. Some clones in this sample may be carry-over from other donors' samples. The CDR3 runs from the conserved cysteine through the conserved F or W. The order of the fields is CDR3 length, V gene, clone size, D gene, J gene, CDR3 protein, CDR3 DNA. A D gene is named only where the DNA matches it firmly. The listing skips clone size in some rows; elsewhere it reads once, few, many or a size class.

cdr3_length: 12; v_call: TRBV20-1; clone_size: many; d_call: .; j_call: TRBJ1-2; cdr3_aa: CSARDRAERYTF; cdr3_nt: TGCAGTGCTAGAGATCGGGCGGAACGCTACACCTTC
cdr3_length: 17; v_call: TRBV7-2; clone_size: .; d_call: TRBD2; j_call: TRBJ2-5; cdr3_aa: CASSLSASGRVGETQYF; cdr3_nt: TGTGCCAGCAGCTTAAGTGCTAGCGGGAGGGTCGGGGAGACCCAGTACTTC
cdr3_length: 17; v_call: TRBV4-1; clone_size: many; d_call: .; j_call: TRBJ1-3; cdr3_aa: CASSQGVFGGSGNTIYF; cdr3_nt: TGCGCCAGCAGCCAAGGGGTTTTTGGGGGATCTGGAAACACCATATATTTT
cdr3_length: 17; v_call: TRBV9; clone_size: many; d_call: TRBD1; j_call: TRBJ2-1; cdr3_aa: CASSEAPGTGVYNEQFF; cdr3_nt: TGTGCCAGCAGCGAGGCCCCCGGGACAGGGGTCTACAATGAGCAGTTCTTC
cdr3_length: 15; v_call: TRBV4-1; clone_size: many; d_call: .; j_call: TRBJ1-4; cdr3_aa: CASSQVVKGHEKLFF; cdr3_nt: TGCGCCAGCAGCCAAGTGGTTAAGGGCCATGAAAAACTGTTTTTT
cdr3_length: 13; v_call: TRBV5-6; clone_size: many; d_call: .; j_call: TRBJ1-2; cdr3_aa: CASTDGVSGGYTF; cdr3_nt: TGTGCCAGCACCGACGGGGTTTCTGGGGGCTACACCTTC
cdr3_length: 13; v_call: TRBV11-3; clone_size: .; d_call: TRBD1; j_call: TRBJ1-2; cdr3_aa: CAGSLGQGATYTF; cdr3_nt: TGTGCCGGCAGCTTAGGACAGGGGGCGACCTACACCTTC
cdr3_length: 13; v_call: TRBV12-3/TRBV12-4; clone_size: many; d_call: .; j_call: TRBJ1-2; cdr3_aa: CASRAGRHYGYTF; cdr3_nt: TGTGCCAGCAGAGCCGGTAGGCACTATGGCTACACCTTC
cdr3_length: 14; v_call: TRBV7-2; clone_size: many; d_call: .; j_call: TRBJ2-7; cdr3_aa: CASSGDRGRYEQYF; cdr3_nt: TGTGCCAGCAGCGGAGATCGGGGGCGGTACGAGCAGTACTTC
cdr3_length: 16; v_call: TRBV4-1; clone_size: many; d_call: TRBD1; j_call: TRBJ1-5; cdr3_aa: CASSQAGQGAGQPQHF; cdr3_nt: TGCGCCAGCAGCCAAGCTGGACAGGGGGCTGGGCAGCCCCAGCATTTT
cdr3_length: 16; v_call: TRBV2; clone_size: many; d_call: .; j_call: TRBJ2-1; cdr3_aa: CASSEAIVAAYNEQFF; cdr3_nt: TGTGCCAGCAGTGAAGCGATAGTAGCGGCTTACAATGAGCAGTTCTTC
cdr3_length: 17; v_call: TRBV3-1; clone_size: few; d_call: .; j_call: TRBJ1-4; cdr3_aa: CASSQDWALATNEKLFF; cdr3_nt: TGTGCCAGCAGCCAAGATTGGGCCTTAGCAACTAATGAAAAACTGTTTTTT
cdr3_length: 14; v_call: TRBV6-2/TRBV6-3; clone_size: .; d_call: .; j_call: TRBJ2-7; cdr3_aa: CASSHPNRFDEQYF; cdr3_nt: TGTGCCAGCAGTCACCCTAACAGATTCGACGAGCAGTACTTC
cdr3_length: 14; v_call: TRBV7-2; clone_size: many; d_call: .; j_call: TRBJ2-7; cdr3_aa: CASSLEPSSYEQYF; cdr3_nt: TGTGCCAGCAGCTTAGAGCCGTCCTCCTACGAGCAGTACTTC
cdr3_length: 15; v_call: TRBV7-8; clone_size: many; d_call: .; j_call: TRBJ2-3; cdr3_aa: CASSLALSKADTQYF; cdr3_nt: TGTGCCAGCAGCTTAGCGCTTAGCAAGGCAGATACGCAGTATTTT
cdr3_length: 17; v_call: TRBV19; clone_size: .; d_call: .; j_call: TRBJ1-2; cdr3_aa: CASSPPPPAETYGCYTF; cdr3_nt: TGTGCCAGTAGCCCCCCCCCGCCGGCAGAGACCTATGGGTGCTACACCTTC
cdr3_length: 13; v_call: TRBV4-2; clone_size: many; d_call: .; j_call: TRBJ1-2; cdr3_aa: CASSSVWVYGYTF; cdr3_nt: TGTGCCAGCAGTTCCGTATGGGTTTATGGCTACACCTTC
cdr3_length: 13; v_call: TRBV11-3; clone_size: .; d_call: TRBD2; j_call: TRBJ2-7; cdr3_aa: CASSPLAGDEQYF; cdr3_nt: TGTGCCAGCAGCCCACTAGCGGGAGACGAGCAGTACTTC
cdr3_length: 17; v_call: TRBV7-9; clone_size: many; d_call: TRBD1; j_call: TRBJ2-7; cdr3_aa: CASSPGQARMGAYEQYF; cdr3_nt: TGTGCCAGCAGCCCTGGACAGGCTAGAATGGGGGCCTACGAGCAGTACTTC
cdr3_length: 15; v_call: TRBV6-5; clone_size: many; d_call: TRBD2; j_call: TRBJ2-7; cdr3_aa: CASSTQTSEFYEQYF; cdr3_nt: TGTGCCAGCAGTACGCAGACTAGCGAGTTCTACGAGCAGTACTTC
cdr3_length: 16; v_call: TRBV11-2; clone_size: many; d_call: .; j_call: TRBJ2-1; cdr3_aa: CASSPEWGARGDEQFF; cdr3_nt: TGTGCCAGCAGCCCGGAGTGGGGGGCTCGGGGTGATGAGCAGTTCTTC
cdr3_length: 15; v_call: TRBV12-3/TRBV12-4; clone_size: many; d_call: TRBD1; j_call: TRBJ1-6; cdr3_aa: CASSGQGANNSPLHF; cdr3_nt: TGTGCCAGCAGCGGACAGGGGGCAAATAATTCACCCCTCCACTTT
cdr3_length: 14; v_call: TRBV12-5; clone_size: many; d_call: .; j_call: TRBJ1-2; cdr3_aa: CASAQGRADYGYTF; cdr3_nt: TGTGCTAGTGCCCAGGGCAGGGCGGACTATGGCTACACCTTC
cdr3_length: 14; v_call: TRBV7-2; clone_size: many; d_call: TRBD1; j_call: TRBJ2-1; cdr3_aa: CASSDRGSYNEQFF; cdr3_nt: TGTGCCAGCAGCGACAGGGGATCCTACAATGAGCAGTTCTTC
cdr3_length: 18; v_call: TRBV29-1; clone_size: many; d_call: TRBD2; j_call: TRBJ2-5; cdr3_aa: CSVEGQLTSGGLQETQYF; cdr3_nt: TGCAGCGTTGAAGGACAGCTGACTAGCGGGGGATTACAAGAGACCCAGTACTTC
cdr3_length: 17; v_call: TRBV6-2/TRBV6-3; clone_size: few; d_call: TRBD2; j_call: TRBJ2-7; cdr3_aa: CASSYSTSGGAFFEQYF; cdr3_nt: TGTGCCAGCAGTTACTCGACTAGCGGGGGGGCTTTTTTCGAGCAGTACTTC
cdr3_length: 15; v_call: TRBV12-3/TRBV12-4; clone_size: many; d_call: TRBD2; j_call: TRBJ2-1; cdr3_aa: CASSFSGSTYNEQFF; cdr3_nt: TGTGCCAGCAGTTTTAGCGGGAGTACCTACAATGAGCAGTTCTTC
cdr3_length: 13; v_call: TRBV27; clone_size: few; d_call: TRBD1; j_call: TRBJ1-2; cdr3_aa: CASRPGQTSGYTF; cdr3_nt: TGTGCCAGCAGACCGGGACAGACATCTGGCTACACCTTC
cdr3_length: 23; v_call: TRBV7-6; clone_size: many; d_call: TRBD1; j_call: TRBJ1-6; cdr3_aa: CASSSDSGTGTLLISSYNSPLHF; cdr3_nt: TGTGCCAGCAGCTCGGACTCCGGGACAGGGACTCTACTGATATCCTCCTATAATTCACCCCTCCACTTT
cdr3_length: 14; v_call: TRBV13; clone_size: .; d_call: .; j_call: TRBJ2-7; cdr3_aa: CASSPETDPYEQYF; cdr3_nt: TGTGCCAGCAGCCCGGAGACGGATCCCTACGAGCAGTACTTC
cdr3_length: 16; v_call: TRBV10-3; clone_size: many; d_call: .; j_call: TRBJ1-1; cdr3_aa: CAISESRYGGTAEAFF; cdr3_nt: TGTGCCATCAGTGAGTCGCGTTACGGGGGCACTGCTGAAGCTTTCTTT
cdr3_length: 18; v_call: TRBV6-2/TRBV6-3; clone_size: many; d_call: .; j_call: TRBJ2-5; cdr3_aa: CASSHVRDAGQYQETQYF; cdr3_nt: TGTGCCAGCAGCCACGTCCGTGATGCGGGACAGTACCAAGAGACCCAGTACTTC
cdr3_length: 13; v_call: TRBV7-2; clone_size: many; d_call: .; j_call: TRBJ1-2; cdr3_aa: CASSPGFSYGYTF; cdr3_nt: TGTGCCAGCTCTCCAGGGTTTTCCTATGGCTACACCTTC
cdr3_length: 15; v_call: TRBV7-8; clone_size: many; d_call: .; j_call: TRBJ2-5; cdr3_aa: CASSPPGHSRETQYF; cdr3_nt: TGTGCCAGCAGCCCTCCGGGACACTCGCGAGAGACCCAGTACTTC
cdr3_length: 13; v_call: TRBV9; clone_size: .; d_call: .; j_call: TRBJ1-1; cdr3_aa: CASTPRGGPEAFF; cdr3_nt: TGTGCCAGCACCCCCCGGGGGGGTCCTGAAGCTTTCTTT